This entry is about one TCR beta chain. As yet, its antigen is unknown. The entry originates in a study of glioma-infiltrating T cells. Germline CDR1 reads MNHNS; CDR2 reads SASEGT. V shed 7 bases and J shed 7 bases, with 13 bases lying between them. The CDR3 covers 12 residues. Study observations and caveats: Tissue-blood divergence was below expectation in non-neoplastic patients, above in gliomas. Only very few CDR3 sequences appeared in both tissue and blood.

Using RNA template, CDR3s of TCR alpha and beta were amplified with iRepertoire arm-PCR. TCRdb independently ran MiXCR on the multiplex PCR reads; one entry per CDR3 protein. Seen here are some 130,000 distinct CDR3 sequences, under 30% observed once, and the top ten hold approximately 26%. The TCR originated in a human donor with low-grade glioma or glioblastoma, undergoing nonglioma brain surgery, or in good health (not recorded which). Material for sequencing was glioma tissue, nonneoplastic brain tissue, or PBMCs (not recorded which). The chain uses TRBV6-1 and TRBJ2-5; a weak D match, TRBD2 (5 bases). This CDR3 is CASTQNRGTQYF. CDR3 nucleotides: TGTGCCAGCACTCAAAACCGGGGGACCCAGTACTTC.